The sequence of this T cell receptor (beta chain) was determined in a study of T-cell reconstitution after alpha-beta-depleted transplantation in children. Overall study findings and caveats: Where alpha-beta T cells came from about two months after transplant was reportedly several hundred expanded graft clones.

There are 14 residues in the CDR3. V trimming: 0 bases; J trimming: 2 bases; junction bases outside the gene matches: 4. CDR1 DFQATT and CDR2 SNEGSKA come from the germline V gene (reference sequence). Unique molecular identifiers tagged the TCRbeta library. Using its own MiXCR run on the PCR reads, TCRdb lists one record per CDR3 protein. The repertoire holds 130,000 to 150,000 distinct CDR3 sequences, with 8.8% as singletons. Regarding this clonotype: Antigen specificity is unknown.

The chain recombines TRBV20-1 with TRBJ2-7; TRBD2 matches 7 bases. The TCR originated in a female patient under 10 years old who had a stem cell transplant for congenital amegakaryocytic thrombocytopenia, so the T cells may come from the graft donor. The sample here was PBMCs, mostly from graft donor cells, taken 180 days after TCRalphabeta/CD19-depleted stem cell transplant. CDR3 protein: CSARDIREAYEQYF. The CDR3 bases are TGCAGTGCTAGAGATATTCGGGAGGCCTACGAGCAGTACTTC.